Each of the 9 T cell receptor beta chains below was sequenced from the same sample in a study of blood T cell repertoires in COVID-19. Assay used: immunoSEQ multiplex PCR; TCRdb lists only in-frame clones, some missing. The sample contains around 68,000 clones, roughly 77% of which appear only once. The sample was peripheral blood. Receptors were obtained from a human donor in a cohort sampled during active COVID-19.

The rearrangement joins TRBV5-1 to TRBJ2-2; 9 bases match TRBD1. Trimming cost V 4 bases and J 5 bases; bases outside gene matches: 3. From germline, CDR1 is SGHRS and CDR2 YFSETQ. The CDR3 length is 14 residues. The CDR3 sequence: CASSVTGGTGELFF. The CDR3 DNA reads TGCGCCAGCAGCGTGACAGGGGGGACCGGGGAGCTGTTTTTT.

This clone has at least ten counts. This chain uses TRBV5-8 with TRBJ2-1; D ambiguous. Germline CDR1 reads SGHTS; CDR2 reads YDEGEE. This CDR3 is 12 amino acids long. V gave up 4 bases and J gave up 6 bases, with 8 bases separating them. DNA for the CDR3: TGTGCCAGCAGCCGAGTACGCAATGAGCAGTTCTTC. Amino acids: CASSRVRNEQFF.

The genes are TRBV30 and TRBJ1-4; TRBD1 aligns across 8 bases. Germline V CDR1 and CDR2: GTSNPN, SVGIG (reference sequence). J gave up 8 bases and V 0 bases, and 2 bases lay outside the gene matches. This CDR3 has 13 amino acids. The CDR3 loop reads CAWSVAGGEKLFF. The CDR3 DNA reads as TGTGCCTGGAGTGTGGCAGGGGGCGAAAAACTGTTTTTT.

This rearrangement joins TRBV7-9 to TRBJ2-3; a weak D match, TRBD2 (5 bases). CDR3 length equals 15 residues. The ends were cut back, 7 bases at V and 0 bases at J, with 14 bases in the middle. Germline V gene lookup returns CDR1 SEHNR and CDR2 FQNEAQ (reference sequence). For the CDR3, the DNA is TGTGCCAGCACCGTTGGGGTAGCGAGCACAGATACGCAGTATTTT. It yields the protein CASTVGVASTDTQYF.

The rearrangement uses TRBV5-6 and TRBJ2-5; D may be TRBD2 (6 bases). The CDR3 extends over 15 amino acids. V lost 0 bases and J 3 bases, leaving 12 bases between the germline ends. Per the germline V gene, CDR1 is SGHDT and CDR2 is YYEEEE. The CDR3 DNA reads as TGTGCCAGCAGCTTGGTTGCGGGGTACAAAGAGACCCAGTACTTC. Its translation: CASSLVAGYKETQYF.

The DNA of the CDR3 is TGTGCCAGCAGTTTATTTATGCCCCTTCGGACAGGGCGGGGTCAGCCCCAGCATTTT. It specifies CASSLFMPLRTGRGQPQHF. The chain has TRBV27 and TRBJ1-5; 8 positions agree with TRBD1. J gave up 6 bases and V 1 base, and 17 bases lay outside the gene matches. There are 19 residues in the CDR3. CDR1 MNHEY and CDR2 SMNVEV come from the germline V gene (reference sequence).

The chain uses TRBV4-1 and TRBJ1-5; 8 bases align to TRBD1. V lost 2 bases to trimming and J lost 4 bases; unmatched junction nucleotides: 1. The length of the CDR3 is 14 residues. The germline gives CDR1 MGHRA, CDR2 YSYEKL. The CDR3 spells CASSQYRGNQPQHF. DNA of the CDR3: TGCGCCAGCAGCCAATACAGGGGGAATCAGCCCCAGCATTTT.

V usage is TRBV5-5 and J usage is TRBJ1-4; tentative D call: TRBD1 (6 bases). Germline CDR1 and CDR2: SGHKS and YYEKEE (reference sequence). Trimming left V 0 bases short and J 7 bases short, with 10 bases between. The CDR3 is made up of 14 amino acids. The CDR3: CASSLDRAGEKLFF. CDR3 DNA: TGTGCCAGCAGCTTGGACAGGGCGGGTGAAAAACTGTTTTTT.

V gene TRBV28 combines with J gene TRBJ1-1; maybe TRBD1 (5 bases). V was trimmed by 5 bases and J by 3 bases, leaving 10 bases between them. Germline V gene lookup returns CDR1 MDHEN and CDR2 SYDVKM. There are 13 residues in the CDR3. Here the CDR3 reads CASSRGGDTEAFF. CDR3 sequence (DNA): TGTGCCAGCAGTAGGGGAGGGGACACTGAAGCTTTCTTT.